This record covers a single T cell receptor beta chain. Its recognized antigen is unknown. One base away there is no much larger clone; base qualities are not given. The intended sense of this specimen's treatment or condition label: roughly 20 received Ad26.COV2.S at low or high dose, single or two shots; about 5 received placebo; per-sample allocation not given. For vaccine and placebo recipients, the sequenced repertoires came from samples collected on day 63 after the first injection. Cohort 1b enrolled 20 to 30 adults aged 18-55 years at a single site in Boston, USA, between 29 July and 7 August 2020. As a vaccine, Ad26.COV2.S was a replication-incompetent adenovirus type 26 vector that expressed a prefusion-stabilized SARS-CoV-2 spike protein derived from the original Wuhan strain. TCRbeta CDR3 regions were sequenced with the immunoSEQ Assay. After extraction, genomic DNA underwent amplification by bias-controlled multiplex PCR, followed by high-throughput sequencing. The original pipeline was this. To quantify the absolute abundance of every unique TCRbeta CDR3 region, sequences were collapsed and filtered. T cell fraction was estimated by normalizing TCRbeta template counts to usable DNA, which was measured by amplifying reference genes present in all nucleated cells. Repertoire TCRs were annotated as SARS-CoV-2-specific when V gene, CDR3 amino acid sequence and J gene were exactly matched to a known reactive TCR set. The reference SARS-CoV-2 TCR set came from MIRA and was filtered for enrichment in COVID-19-positive ImmuneCODE repertoires, removing public or cross-reactive TCRs. Using the MIRA antigens, annotated TCRs were further analysed by specific ORF or by position within an ORF. Breadth was defined as the number of annotated unique rearrangements divided by the total number of unique productive rearrangements, and depth was defined as the summed frequency of the annotated unique rearrangements. Group comparisons of TCR breadth used two-sided Wilcoxon rank-sum tests. TCRdb mirrors the immuneACCESS table, restricted to in-frame sequences. Some clones are absent from its copies; in checked studies, under half trace to an unresolved V gene, and the reason for the others is unknown. Clone size and V and J calls were adopted from that table, with D and trimming inferred from the DNA. The sample table records 300,000 to 400,000 clones; around 86% of these occur just once. The ten largest clones represent around 3.6% of the sample.

Via the germline V gene (reference sequence), CDR1 is GTSNPN and CDR2 SVGIG. The V end gives up 1 base and the J end 2 bases, leaving 5 bases in the junction not matched to a gene. Reading from cysteine to phenylalanine, the CDR3 counts 14 amino acids. Of all the DNA, just the CDR3 is kept, 42 bases in frame from base 1. The data stem from a study of Ad26.COV2.S vaccination and SARS-CoV-2 variants (dated by TCRdb to the early 2020s). In the study overall: Donors in the vaccine arm were drawn from COV1001, a phase I-IIa trial of Ad26.COV2.S in healthy adults that was multicentre, randomized, double-blind and placebo-controlled. Sequencing of the TCRbeta repertoire served to evaluate the specificity and breadth of SARS-CoV-2-reactive T cell receptors following Ad26.COV2.S vaccination. Trial participants were randomized into five groups of five, in which low-dose or high-dose Ad26.COV2.S was given once or twice, or placebo was given on both occasions. Blinding of investigators to trial group allocation was maintained during experiments and outcome assessment. A total of approximately 30 samples were included in the TCR-sequenced set, comprising around 19 Ad26.COV2.S vaccine recipients, 5 placebo recipients and 8 SARS-CoV-2 convalescent individuals. Ad26.COV2.S was given intramuscularly at 5x10^10 or 1x10^11 viral particles, as a single shot or as two shots 56 days apart.

What the research found in general, with its limitations: The authors noted that total T cell responses may have been underestimated by the TCR breadth and depth analyses. After vaccination, spike-specific CD8+ and CD4+ T cell responses were reported to show substantial breadth. Spike-specific TCR breadth was higher in Ad26.COV2.S recipients than in placebo recipients (P = 0.0014). Comparable non-spike TCR breadth was observed between vaccine and placebo recipients, consistent with only spike being contained in the vaccine. Comparing responses between vaccine doses or regimens was not something the study was powered to do.

This receptor chain uses TRBV30 and TRBJ2-7; TRBD1 fits 7 bases in the junction. The receptor was isolated from a person aged 18-60 years who received the Ad26.COV2.S COVID-19 vaccine or a placebo. The source material was peripheral blood, sampled in a trial of Ad26.COV2.S vaccine versus placebo. Here is the DNA: TGTGCCTGGAGTGAAGGGGGCCGGCCCTACGAGCAGTACTTC. It translates to CAWSEGGRPYEQYF.